These 21 T cell receptor beta chains share one sample of origin, sequenced in a study of tumor-infiltrating lymphocytes in primary liver carcinoma. Extraction also yielded germline DNA, while blood RNA was obtained from unsorted whole blood. A constant-region primer served to make TCR beta cDNA from roughly 480 ng total RNA. Three-round nested multiplex PCR performed with slightly modified ARM-PCR produced the TCR beta libraries. The study ran its first two PCR rounds for about 11 cycles each, using TRBV1-TRBV30 forward primers and a C-beta reverse primer. One entry per CDR3 protein results from TCRdb running MiXCR on the multiplex PCR reads. Of some 320,000 distinct CDR3 sequences in the sample, 60% to 80% were seen once. Sequencing input: peripheral blood. The receptors shown here come from a man aged 35-49 years with primary liver carcinoma and hepatitis B virus infection.

In the case of this clonotype: The junction departs from the called germline gene at one end, perhaps through a read error. The gene calls are TRBV11-2 and TRBJ2-3, with D hard to call. Germline V lookup: CDR1 SGHAT, CDR2 FQNNGV. The CDR3 length is 15 residues. In DNA form, the CDR3 reads TGTGCCAGGAGCTTAACAACAACTAGCACAGATACGCAGTATTTT. Its translation: CARSLTTTSTDTQYF.

The J gene is TRBJ2-7, the V gene TRBV7-8; TRBD1 agrees at 8 bases. CDR3 length: 14 residues. The germline CDR1 and CDR2 sequences are SGHVS and FQNEAQ. Germline trimming cut 5 bases from V and 3 bases from J; bases unmatched to any gene: 6. The CDR3 protein is CASSPRQGIYEQYF. As DNA, the CDR3 is TGTGCCAGCAGCCCCCGACAGGGGATCTACGAGCAGTACTTC.

This clonotype was picked up many times. The chain links TRBV4-3 to TRBJ1-2; D is unresolved. The germline gives CDR1 LGHNA, CDR2 YSLEER. V was cut by 0 bases and J by 8 bases, with 13 bases left in between. The CDR3 contains 14 residues. In DNA, the CDR3 is TGCGCCAGCAGCCAAGATTCCCTATCGGCCGGCTACACCTTC. It yields the protein CASSQDSLSAGYTF.

This rearrangement joins TRBV29-1 to TRBJ2-2; D is undetermined. The germline CDR1 and CDR2 sequences are SQVTM and ANQGSEA. The CDR3 extends over 13 amino acids. V lost 3 bases and J 1 base, leaving 6 bases between the germline ends. The CDR3 DNA follows: TGCAGCGTTGATGCAGGGAACACCGGGGAGCTGTTTTTT. Protein: CSVDAGNTGELFF.

This clonotype was picked up many times. V usage is TRBV6-5 and J usage is TRBJ2-7, with D unresolved. Between the trimmed V and J ends, which lost 8 bases and 6 bases, there was a span of 14 bases. This CDR3 is built from 12 residues. CDR1 and CDR2 (germline): MNHEY, SVGAGI. Here the CDR3 reads CASGGLVGEQYF. DNA of the CDR3: TGTGCCAGCGGTGGTTTGGTGGGCGAGCAGTACTTC.

This clonotype was detected ten times or more. This chain links TRBV6-1 with TRBJ2-5; D is uncertain. V lost 6 bases to trimming and J lost 4 bases, with 9 bases between them. Germline V gene sequence: CDR1 MNHNS, CDR2 SASEGT. The CDR3 is 12 residues long. The CDR3 DNA reads TGTGCCAGCAGACTGGGTCGAGAGACCCAGTACTTC. Translation: CASRLGRETQYF.

Remarks on this clonotype: A much larger clone differs from this one at a single base, so this may be a read error. The chain employs TRBV6-2 or TRBV6-3 and TRBJ2-1; D may be TRBD1 (5 bases). The CDR3 has 12 residues. Trimming removed 5 bases from V and 9 bases from J, with 11 bases in between. In germline, CDR1 is MNHEY, CDR2 SVGEGT. This CDR3 reads CASSNAGFEQFF. CDR3 bases: TGTGCCAGCAGTAACGCAGGGTTTGAGCAGTTCTTC.

In this sample, this clonotype turned up many times. The chain recombines TRBV6-5 with TRBJ1-2, with D unclear. The CDR3 loop spans 13 amino acids. The V gene lost 3 bases and the J gene lost 6 bases, with 11 bases spanning the gap. CDR1 and CDR2 from the germline V gene are MNHEY and SVGAGI. CDR3 amino acids: CASSYATEDGYTF. CDR3 DNA sequence: TGTGCCAGCAGTTATGCTACGGAGGATGGCTACACCTTC.

This clonotype was detected ten times or more. The V gene is TRBV7-9, the J gene TRBJ2-1; no definite D call. V was cut by 11 bases and J by 8 bases, with 19 bases left in between. The CDR3 is 13 residues long. The V gene's germline CDR1 is SEHNR and CDR2 FQNEAQ (reference sequence). This CDR3 is CASHPELSYEQFF. The CDR3 DNA reads as TGTGCCTCACACCCTGAACTTTCATATGAGCAGTTCTTC.

This clonotype was seen ten or more times. This chain joins TRBV4-2 and TRBJ2-1, with D unresolved. Germline V gene data show CDR1 as LGHNA and CDR2 as YNFKEQ. The germline V and J ends were trimmed by 3 bases and 5 bases, with 5 bases remaining between them. CDR3 length: 12 residues. CDR3 nucleotide sequence: TGTGCCAGCAGCCACAGTGACAATGAGCAGTTCTTC. Amino acids: CASSHSDNEQFF.

The rearrangement joins TRBV5-4 to TRBJ2-3; D is perhaps TRBD1 or TRBD2 (7 bases each). Germline CDR1 SGHNT, CDR2 YYREEE (reference sequence). The V end lost 5 bases, the J end lost 4 bases, and 20 bases lay between the germline ends. This CDR3 is built from 16 residues. The CDR3 DNA is TGTGCCAGCAGTCAGGGGGGGCGAGCTCGCTCAGATACGCAGTATTTT. Protein product: CASSQGGRARSDTQYF. Drawing the rest from reference TRBV5-4 and TRBJ2-3, the complete variable domain is ETGVTQSPTHLIKTRGQQVTLRCSSQSGHNTVSWYQQALGQGPQFIFQYYREEENGRGNFPPRFSGLQFPNYSSELNVNALELDDSALYLCASSQGGRARSDTQYFGPGTRLTVL.

This sequence joins TRBV11-2 and TRBJ2-6, with 7 bases matching TRBD1. With V trimmed by 5 bases and J by 3 bases, 4 bases remained unmatched. Germline V lookup: CDR1 SGHAT, CDR2 FQNNGV. The CDR3 loop spans 15 amino acids. The CDR3 loop is CASSTQGYGANVLTF. CDR3 nucleotides: TGTGCCAGCAGCACACAGGGGTATGGGGCCAACGTCCTGACTTTC. Full variable domain (remainder filled in from reference TRBV11-2 and TRBJ2-6): EAGVAQSPRYKIIEKRQSVAFWCNPISGHATLYWYQQILGQGPKLLIQFQNNGVVDDSQLPKDRFSAERLKGVDSTLKIQPAKLEDSAVYLCASSTQGYGANVLTFGAGSRLTVL.

The genes are TRBV7-9 and TRBJ1-1, with D possibly TRBD1 on 6 matching bases. This CDR3 spans 12 amino acids. Deletions cut 5 bases from V and 6 bases from J, with 10 bases between. Germline CDR1 SEHNR, CDR2 FQNEAQ (reference sequence). CDR3 nucleotides: TGTGCCAGCAGCAGACAGGTTGCTGAAGCTTTCTTT. This translates into CASSRQVAEAFF.

This clonotype was observed many times. The genes are TRBV29-1 and TRBJ2-7; D uncertain. CDR1 SQVTM and CDR2 ANQGSEA come from the germline V gene. V was shortened by 2 bases and J by 1 base, with 6 bases between the two germline ends. This CDR3 has 12 residues. The CDR3 nucleotides read TGCAGCGTTGAACACGGGTCCTACGAGCAGTACTTC. The encoded protein is CSVEHGSYEQYF.

For this clonotype: The junction and the germline gene differ at one end; a read error may be behind it. V usage is TRBV5-1 and J usage is TRBJ2-2; D is possibly TRBD1 (6 bases). Germline CDR1 and CDR2: SGHRS and YFSETQ. This CDR3 comprises 15 residues. CDR3 sequence reads: CPSSLAGAGTGELFF. The CDR3 DNA reads TGCCCCAGCAGCCTGGCAGGGGCGGGCACCGGGGAGCTGTTTTTT.

The V and J genes are TRBV30 and TRBJ1-3; TRBD1 is a possible D gene (5 bases). This CDR3 region has 12 residues. Germline CDR1 reads GTSNPN; CDR2 reads SVGIG (reference sequence). V was clipped by 5 bases and J by 4 bases, with 9 bases between them. CDR3 in DNA: TGTGCCTGGCGGGGGTCAGGAAACACCATATATTTT. Residues: CAWRGSGNTIYF.

The chain recombines TRBV2 with TRBJ2-3; D not resolved. Looked up from germline, CDR1 is SNHLY and CDR2 is FYNNEI. V gave up 1 base and J gave up 1 base, with 3 bases separating them. CDR3 length: 13 amino acids. Here the CDR3 reads CASSEVRTDTQYF. CDR3 coding DNA: TGTGCCAGCAGTGAAGTTCGCACAGATACGCAGTATTTT.

To note about this clonotype: An end of the junction does not agree with germline; a read error may underlie this. The gene calls are TRBV11-1 and TRBJ2-2; D uncertain. CDR3 length: 15 amino acids. CDR1 and CDR2 (germline): SGHAT, FQDESV (reference sequence). CDR3 bases: TGTACCAGCAGCCTTGCGGCCCCGACCACCGGGGAGCTGTTTTTT. Protein product: CTSSLAAPTTGELFF.

Details on this clonotype: Possible read error: a much larger clone is one base away. V usage is TRBV28 and J usage is TRBJ2-5; TRBD2 is a possible D gene (6 bases). Deletions cut 3 bases from V and 1 base from J, with 21 bases between. CDR1 and CDR2 from the germline V gene are MDHEN and SYDVKM. CDR3 length: 18 amino acids. The CDR3 protein is CASSFSRGLWSLQETQYF. The CDR3 nucleotides are TGTGCCAGCAGTTTTTCTCGCGGACTATGGAGCCTCCAAGAGACCCAGTACTTC.

With regard to this clonotype: One end of the junction fails to match germline, which may point to a read error. The chain has TRBV11-1 and TRBJ2-1, with D unclear. Germline loops: CDR1 SGHAT, CDR2 FQDESV (reference sequence). CDR3 size: 14 residues. CDR3 amino acids: CANSVRVVYNEQFF. CDR3 bases: TGTGCCAACAGCGTCCGAGTAGTCTACAATGAGCAGTTCTTC.

This sequence joins TRBV6-7 and TRBJ2-7; D is possibly TRBD2 (6 bases). TRBV6-7 belongs to the ORF category, with a function that is uncertain. Trimming stripped 2 bases from V and 2 bases from J, with 19 bases between. The CDR3 length is 17 residues. CDR3 DNA: TGTGCCAGCAGTTACACGATTGCAGGGAGGAGAACCTACGAGCAGTACTTC. Translating it yields CASSYTIAGRRTYEQYF.